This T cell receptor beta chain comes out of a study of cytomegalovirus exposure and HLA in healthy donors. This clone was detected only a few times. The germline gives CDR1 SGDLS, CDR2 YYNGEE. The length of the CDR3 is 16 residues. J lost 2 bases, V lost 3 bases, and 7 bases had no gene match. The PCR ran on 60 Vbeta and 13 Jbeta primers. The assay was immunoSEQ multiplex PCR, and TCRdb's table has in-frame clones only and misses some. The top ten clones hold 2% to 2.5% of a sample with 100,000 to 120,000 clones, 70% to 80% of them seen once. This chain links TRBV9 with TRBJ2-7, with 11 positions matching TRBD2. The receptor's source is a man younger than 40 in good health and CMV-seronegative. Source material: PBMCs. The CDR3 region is CASSAHSGRDPYEQYF. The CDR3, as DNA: TGTGCCAGCAGCGCCCATAGCGGGAGGGACCCCTACGAGCAGTACTTC.